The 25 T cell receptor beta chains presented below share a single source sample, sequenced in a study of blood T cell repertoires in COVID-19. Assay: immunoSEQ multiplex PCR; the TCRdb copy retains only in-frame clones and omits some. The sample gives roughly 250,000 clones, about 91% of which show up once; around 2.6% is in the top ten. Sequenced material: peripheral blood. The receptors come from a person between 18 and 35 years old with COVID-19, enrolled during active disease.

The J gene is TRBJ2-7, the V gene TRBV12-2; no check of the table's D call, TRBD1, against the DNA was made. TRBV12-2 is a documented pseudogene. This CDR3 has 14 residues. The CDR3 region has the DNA TGTGCAAGTCGCTTAGGGAGTGGGGCTTACGAGCAGTACTTC. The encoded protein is CASRLGSGAYEQYF.

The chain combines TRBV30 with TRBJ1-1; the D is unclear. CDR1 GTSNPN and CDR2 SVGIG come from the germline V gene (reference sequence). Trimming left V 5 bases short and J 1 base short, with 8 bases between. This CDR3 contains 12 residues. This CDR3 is CAWGRPNTEAFF. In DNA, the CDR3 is TGTGCCTGGGGCAGGCCGAACACTGAAGCTTTCTTT.

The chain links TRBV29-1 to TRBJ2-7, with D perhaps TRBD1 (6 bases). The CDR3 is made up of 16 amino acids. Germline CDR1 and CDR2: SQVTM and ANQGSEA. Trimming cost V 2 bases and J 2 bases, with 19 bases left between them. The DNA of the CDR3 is TGCAGCGTTGAAACGCCGGGACAATCCCACCCCTACGAGCAGTACTTC. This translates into CSVETPGQSHPYEQYF.

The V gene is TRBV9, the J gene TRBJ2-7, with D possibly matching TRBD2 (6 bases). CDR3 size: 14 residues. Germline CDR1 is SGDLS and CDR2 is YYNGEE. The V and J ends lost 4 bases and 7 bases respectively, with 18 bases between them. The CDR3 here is CASSPIPGDGEQYF. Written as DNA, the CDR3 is TGTGCCAGCAGCCCAATACCGGGGGACGGGGAGCAGTACTTC.

The CDR3 protein is CASSPKMEGGEQYF. CDR3 in DNA: TGCGCCAGCAGCCCAAAAATGGAGGGTGGCGAGCAGTACTTC. The rearrangement joins TRBV5-1 to TRBJ2-7; D is perhaps TRBD2 (6 bases). This CDR3 region has 14 residues. Trimming pared 4 bases from V and 6 bases from J, leaving 17 bases between. Germline V gene lookup returns CDR1 SGHRS and CDR2 YFSETQ.

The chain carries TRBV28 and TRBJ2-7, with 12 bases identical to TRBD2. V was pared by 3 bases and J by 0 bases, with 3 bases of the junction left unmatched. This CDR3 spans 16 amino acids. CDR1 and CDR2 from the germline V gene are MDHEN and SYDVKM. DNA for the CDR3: TGTGCCAGCAGTTTCGGACTAGCGGGACTCTCCTACGAGCAGTACTTC. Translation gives CASSFGLAGLSYEQYF. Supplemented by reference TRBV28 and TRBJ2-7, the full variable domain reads DVKVTQSSRYLVKRTGEKVFLECVQDMDHENMFWYRQDPGLGLRLIYFSYDVKMKEKGDIPEGYSVSREKKERFSLILESASTNQTSMYLCASSFGLAGLSYEQYFGPGTRLTVT.

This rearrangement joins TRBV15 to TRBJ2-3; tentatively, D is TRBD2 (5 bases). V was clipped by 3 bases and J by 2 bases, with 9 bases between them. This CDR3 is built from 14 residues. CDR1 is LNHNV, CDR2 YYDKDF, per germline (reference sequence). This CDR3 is CATSSAGFTDTQYF. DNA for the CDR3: TGTGCCACCAGCAGCGCGGGTTTCACAGATACGCAGTATTTT.

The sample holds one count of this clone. Written as DNA, the CDR3 is TGTGCCAGCAGCTCTAGCGGGACACCCGGGGAGCTGTTTTTT. Its translation: CASSSSGTPGELFF. V and J are TRBV5-4 and TRBJ2-2; 9 positions match TRBD2. CDR1 and CDR2 (germline): SGHNT, YYREEE (reference sequence). The CDR3 loop spans 14 amino acids. V gave up 3 bases and J gave up 6 bases; unmatched junction bases: 3. Full variable domain (outside the CDR3, taken from reference TRBV5-4 and TRBJ2-2): ETGVTQSPTHLIKTRGQQVTLRCSSQSGHNTVSWYQQALGQGPQFIFQYYREEENGRGNFPPRFSGLQFPNYSSELNVNALELDDSALYLCASSSSGTPGELFFGEGSRLTVL.

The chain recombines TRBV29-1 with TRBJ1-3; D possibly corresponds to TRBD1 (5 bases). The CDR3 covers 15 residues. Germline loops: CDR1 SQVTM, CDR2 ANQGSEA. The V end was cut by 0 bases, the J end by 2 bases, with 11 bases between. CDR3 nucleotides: TGCAGCGTTGAAGACAACATGGGGCCTGGAAACACCATATATTTT. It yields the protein CSVEDNMGPGNTIYF.

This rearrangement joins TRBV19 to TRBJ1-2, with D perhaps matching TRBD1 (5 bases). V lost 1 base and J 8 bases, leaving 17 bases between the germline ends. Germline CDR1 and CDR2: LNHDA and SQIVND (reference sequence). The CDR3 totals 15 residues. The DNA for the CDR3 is TGTGCCAGTAGTATAGCATTCGGGCAGGGTCGAGGCTACACCTTC. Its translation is CASSIAFGQGRGYTF.

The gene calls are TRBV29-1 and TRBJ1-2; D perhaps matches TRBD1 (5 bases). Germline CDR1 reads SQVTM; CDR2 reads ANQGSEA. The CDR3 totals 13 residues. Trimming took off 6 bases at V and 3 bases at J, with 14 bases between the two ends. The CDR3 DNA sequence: TGCAGCGTGCCCAACCAACAGGACTATGGCTACACCTTC. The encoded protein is CSVPNQQDYGYTF.

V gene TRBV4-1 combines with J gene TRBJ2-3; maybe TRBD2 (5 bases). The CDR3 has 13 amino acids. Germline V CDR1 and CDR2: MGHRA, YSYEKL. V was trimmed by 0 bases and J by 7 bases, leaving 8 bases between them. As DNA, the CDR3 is TGCGCCAGCAGCCAAGATCGGGGAAATACGCAGTATTTT. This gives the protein CASSQDRGNTQYF.

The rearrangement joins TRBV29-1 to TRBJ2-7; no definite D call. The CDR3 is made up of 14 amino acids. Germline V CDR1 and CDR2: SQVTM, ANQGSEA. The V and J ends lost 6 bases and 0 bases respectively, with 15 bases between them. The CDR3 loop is CSVTIDGYSYEQYF. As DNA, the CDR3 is TGCAGCGTGACAATAGACGGATACTCCTACGAGCAGTACTTC.

The CDR3 loop is CASSYVRGNYNSPLHF. The CDR3 nucleotides are TGTGCCAGCAGTTACGTTCGGGGAAACTATAATTCACCCCTCCACTTT. J is TRBJ1-6 and V is TRBV6-5; D is ambiguous. The germline gives CDR1 MNHEY, CDR2 SVGAGI. Trimming stripped 2 bases from V and 3 bases from J, with 11 bases between. The CDR3 covers 16 residues.

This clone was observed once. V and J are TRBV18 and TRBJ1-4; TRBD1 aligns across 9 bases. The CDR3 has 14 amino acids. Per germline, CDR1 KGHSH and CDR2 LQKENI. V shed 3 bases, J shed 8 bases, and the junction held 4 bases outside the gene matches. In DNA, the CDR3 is TGTGCCAGCTCACCTCGGACAGGGGACGAAAAACTGTTTTTT. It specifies CASSPRTGDEKLFF.

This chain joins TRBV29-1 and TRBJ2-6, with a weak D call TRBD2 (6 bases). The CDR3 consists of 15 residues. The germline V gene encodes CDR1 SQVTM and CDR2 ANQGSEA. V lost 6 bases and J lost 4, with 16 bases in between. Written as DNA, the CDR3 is TGCAGCGTCGGGGGTACGTTTGCCGGGGCCAACGTCCTGACTTTC. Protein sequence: CSVGGTFAGANVLTF.

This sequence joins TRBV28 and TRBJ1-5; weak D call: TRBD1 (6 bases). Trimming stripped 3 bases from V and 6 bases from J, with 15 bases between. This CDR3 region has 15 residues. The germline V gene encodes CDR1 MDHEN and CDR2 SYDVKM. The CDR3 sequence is CASSFGSGVGQPQHF. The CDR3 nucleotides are TGTGCCAGCAGTTTCGGCTCAGGGGTGGGTCAGCCCCAGCATTTT. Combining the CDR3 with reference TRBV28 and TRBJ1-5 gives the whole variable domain DVKVTQSSRYLVKRTGEKVFLECVQDMDHENMFWYRQDPGLGLRLIYFSYDVKMKEKGDIPEGYSVSREKKERFSLILESASTNQTSMYLCASSFGSGVGQPQHFGDGTRLSIL.

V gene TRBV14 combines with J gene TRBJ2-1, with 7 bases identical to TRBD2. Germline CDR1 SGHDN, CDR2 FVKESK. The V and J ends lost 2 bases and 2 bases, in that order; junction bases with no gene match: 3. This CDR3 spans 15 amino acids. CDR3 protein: CASSQLGTTYNEQFF. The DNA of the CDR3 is TGTGCCAGCAGCCAATTGGGGACTACCTACAATGAGCAGTTCTTC.

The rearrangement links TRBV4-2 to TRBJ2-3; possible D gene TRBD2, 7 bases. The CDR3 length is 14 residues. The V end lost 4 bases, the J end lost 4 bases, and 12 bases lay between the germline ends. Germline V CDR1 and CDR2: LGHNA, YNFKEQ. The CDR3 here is CASSLRGGADTQYF. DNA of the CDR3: TGTGCCAGCAGCCTAAGGGGGGGGGCAGATACGCAGTATTTT.

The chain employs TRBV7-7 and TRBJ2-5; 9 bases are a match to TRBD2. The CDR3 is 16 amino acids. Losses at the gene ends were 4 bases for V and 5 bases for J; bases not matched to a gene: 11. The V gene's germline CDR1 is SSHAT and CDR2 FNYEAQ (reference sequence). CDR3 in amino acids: CASSSLPGAGGETQYF. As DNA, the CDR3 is TGTGCCAGCAGCTCCCTCCCCGGAGCGGGAGGTGAGACCCAGTACTTC.

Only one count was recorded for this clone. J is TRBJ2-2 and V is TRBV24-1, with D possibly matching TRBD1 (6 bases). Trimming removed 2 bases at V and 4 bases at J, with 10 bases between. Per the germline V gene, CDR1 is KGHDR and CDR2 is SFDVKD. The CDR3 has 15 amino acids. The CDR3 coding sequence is TGTGCCACCAGTGATTGGACAGAGATCACCGGGGAGCTGTTTTTT. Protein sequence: CATSDWTEITGELFF.

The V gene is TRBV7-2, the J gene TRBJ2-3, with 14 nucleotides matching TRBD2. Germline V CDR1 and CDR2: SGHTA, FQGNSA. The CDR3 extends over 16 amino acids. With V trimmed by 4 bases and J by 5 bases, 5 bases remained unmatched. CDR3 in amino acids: CASSSLGTSGRDTQYF. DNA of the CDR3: TGTGCCAGCAGCTCCCTCGGGACTAGCGGGAGAGATACGCAGTATTTT.

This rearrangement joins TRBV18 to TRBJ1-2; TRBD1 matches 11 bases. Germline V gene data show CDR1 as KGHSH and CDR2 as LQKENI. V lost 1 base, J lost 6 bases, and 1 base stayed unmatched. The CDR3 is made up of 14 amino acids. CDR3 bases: TGTGCCAGCTCACCACTGGACAGGGGGCATGGCTACACCTTC. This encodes CASSPLDRGHGYTF.

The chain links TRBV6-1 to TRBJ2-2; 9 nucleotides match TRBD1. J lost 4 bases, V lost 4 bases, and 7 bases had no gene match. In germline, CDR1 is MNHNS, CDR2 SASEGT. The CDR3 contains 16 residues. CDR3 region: CASSGRTGARTGELFF. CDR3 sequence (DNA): TGTGCCAGCAGTGGCCGGACAGGGGCCCGCACCGGGGAGCTGTTTTTT.

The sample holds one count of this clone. The CDR3 is CASRPWTGGEQYF. The CDR3 nucleotides read TGTGCCAGCAGGCCATGGACAGGGGGCGAGCAGTACTTC. This sequence joins TRBV27 and TRBJ2-7; 10 bases align to TRBD1. Germline V gives CDR1 MNHEY, CDR2 SMNVEV (reference sequence). The J segment lost 6 bases and the V segment lost 6 bases, leaving 5 bases of the junction unmatched. The CDR3 is 13 amino acids.